These 4 T cell receptor beta chains came from one sample sequenced in a study of T cells in Graves' hyperthyroidism and ophthalmopathy. The investigators amplified TCR beta CDR3 regions from RNA transcripts. An initial round of RT-PCR targeting the TCR CDR3 relied on the HTBI primer set. TCRdb redid the calling of the multiplex PCR reads with MiXCR, one entry per CDR3 protein. The sample lists about 250,000 distinct CDR3 sequences; approximately 20% were seen once. The material sequenced was blood. Receptor source: a young man with Graves' ophthalmopathy.

This clonotype was seen only a few times. The rearrangement uses TRBV6-1 and TRBJ1-5; a possible D gene is TRBD1 (5 bases). V lost 2 bases, J lost 5 bases, and 19 bases lay in between. This CDR3 is built from 17 residues. Germline CDR1 reads MNHNS; CDR2 reads SASEGT. The chain's CDR3 is CASSEQGQPLGHQPQHF. As DNA, the CDR3 is TGTGCCAGCAGTGAACAAGGACAACCCTTGGGGCATCAGCCCCAGCATTTT.

The chain couples TRBV28 to TRBJ2-3, with 13 bases aligning to TRBD2. J lost 3 bases, V lost 5 bases, and 8 bases had no gene match. Germline CDR1 and CDR2: MDHEN and SYDVKM. The CDR3 sequence is 17 residues long. CDR3 DNA: TGTGCCAGCAGTCCAACTAGCGGGAGGGCCGGAACAGATACGCAGTATTTT. Protein sequence: CASSPTSGRAGTDTQYF.

Ten or more counts support this clonotype. V is TRBV30 and J is TRBJ1-2; D remains unclear. The CDR3 has 11 amino acids. Germline loops: CDR1 GTSNPN, CDR2 SVGIG (reference sequence). The ends were cut back, 0 bases at V and 5 bases at J, with 4 bases in the middle. Here the CDR3 reads CAWSVLYGYTF. The CDR3 coding sequence is TGTGCCTGGAGTGTACTGTATGGCTACACCTTC.

This clonotype was detected a few times. The chain couples TRBV30 to TRBJ1-2; 8 positions agree with TRBD1. The V and J ends lost 4 bases and 8 bases, in that order; junction bases with no gene match: 9. In germline, CDR1 is GTSNPN, CDR2 SVGIG (reference sequence). The CDR3 is 13 residues long. DNA of the CDR3: TGTGCCTGGACGGACAGGGCCGTAGGGGGCTACACCTTC. This encodes CAWTDRAVGGYTF.